This TCR beta chain is from a study of cytomegalovirus exposure and HLA in healthy donors. Findings and caveats of the study: In a later analysis, V- and J-gene trimming of beta chains associated with a DCLRE1C missense variant, replicated independently. What TCR beta sequences reportedly achieved was accurate prediction of HLA-A and HLA-B alleles in most subjects. The authors excluded some V segments, including TRBV6-2 and TRBV6-3, as indistinguishable.

The PCR was carried out with 60 Vbeta primers and 13 Jbeta primers. The repertoire was sequenced with immunoSEQ multiplex PCR; TCRdb's copy has only in-frame clones and lacks some. The table has about 99,000 clones, 60% to 80% seen once. The V gene lost 1 base and the J gene lost 0 bases, with 10 bases spanning the gap. This CDR3 comprises 15 residues. CDR1 is LNHDA, CDR2 SQIVND, per germline (reference sequence). In regard to this clone: Its matching antigen is unknown.

The sequence came from a man in his sixties in good health and CMV-seropositive. Sequencing input: PBMCs. V is TRBV19 and J is TRBJ2-7, with D maybe TRBD1 (7 bases). The CDR3 spells CASSIGGDSSYEQYF. The CDR3 coding sequence is TGTGCCAGTAGTATAGGGGGGGACAGCTCCTACGAGCAGTACTTC.